This record concerns one T cell receptor beta chain sequence. The entry originates in a study of blood T cell repertoires in COVID-19. Whole-study context: Whether acute or convalescent, the COVID-19 samples came from the United States, Italy and Spain. T cells, B-cell-depleted T cells, or PBMCs provided the cDNA or gDNA that served as material.

In the original processing: Amplification of reference gene primers was used by the study to estimate nucleated cell counts. Here immunoSEQ multiplex PCR was the method, and the copy in TCRdb shows in-frame clones only, minus some. V and J calls and clone size come straight from that table; D and trimming were deduced from the DNA. The table includes under 200,000 clones, about 90% detected once. This clonotype was obtained from a woman aged 70 to 79 with acute or convalescent COVID-19. Sequences were obtained from peripheral blood.

CDR3 nucleotides: TGTGCCAGCAGCCAGGGACAGGGTTACAATCAGCCCCAGCATTTT. Its protein is CASSQGQGYNQPQHF. The V call is TRBV3-1 (or the pseudogene TRBV3-2), the J call TRBJ1-5, with 9 nucleotides matching TRBD1. Losses at the gene ends were 3 bases for V and 3 bases for J; bases not matched to a gene: 3. Germline CDR1 LGHDT, CDR2 YNNKEL (reference sequence). The CDR3 has 15 residues.